A selection of T cell receptor beta chains follows, all from one sample in a study of cytomegalovirus exposure and HLA in healthy donors. Sequencing was performed with immunoSEQ multiplex PCR; in TCRdb, only in-frame clones are kept and a portion is missing. The table lists roughly 180,000 clones, 78% of them singletons. Sequencing input: PBMCs. The receptors originated from a woman aged 25 to 45 in good health and CMV-seropositive. CDR3s include the opening cysteine and the closing phenylalanine or tryptophan. D genes are given only for firm matches. Size is stated for part of the rows, as once, few or many counts, or as a class when the clone is expanded.

j_call d_call cdr3_length clone_size v_call cdr3_aa
TRBJ1-1 TRBD1 17 - TRBV13 CASSWDIIGQAGSEAFF
TRBJ1-1 - 14 - TRBV4-3 CASSQEQGWTEAFF
TRBJ2-6 - 15 few TRBV6-5 CASSYVRVGANVLTF
TRBJ1-5 - 9 - TRBV20-1 CSWAQPQHF
TRBJ1-1 - 17 - TRBV5-1 CASSSLGGGISNTEAFF
TRBJ1-1 - 14 - TRBV27 CASSSKPTPPGAFF
TRBJ1-2 - 12 - TRBV6-1 CASTGGSCGYTF
TRBJ1-6 - 13 once TRBV7-9 CSSSGSPNSPLHF
TRBJ2-5 TRBD2 13 - TRBV7-8 CASSKTSSETQYF
TRBJ2-3 - 14 few TRBV5-6 CASSFPTAGNTQYF
TRBJ2-7 TRBD2 12 - TRBV11-3 CASSGGSGEQYF
TRBJ1-2 TRBD1 13 - TRBV7-8 CASSPQGAQGYTF
TRBJ2-4 - 16 few TRBV15 CATSRDGDTIKNIQYF
TRBJ1-4 - 14 few TRBV7-2 CASSLVIRNEKLFF
TRBJ2-5 TRBD1 14 - TRBV7-9 CASSSDREQETQYF
TRBJ1-2 - 15 - TRBV9 CASSVGPATNYGYTF
TRBJ1-1 - 14 - TRBV4-2 CASSQAVANTEAFF
TRBJ1-5 TRBD1 16 - TRBV19 CASSTHETGPNQPQHF
TRBJ2-3 - 16 once TRBV27 CASSRPGVTSTDTQYF
TRBJ1-6 - 14 once TRBV13 CASSYTGFSSPLHF